This TCR beta chain is from a study of shared clonotypes between healthy human individuals. General study findings and limits: Researchers found naive subsets generally carried larger estimated richness than memory subsets.

Notes on this clone: Its matching antigen is unknown.

This CDR3 has 12 amino acids. The trim removed 3 bases at V and 10 bases at J, leaving 1 base unmatched. Germline CDR1 and CDR2: SGHRS and YFSETQ. Deep was the level at which the assay was run. Sequenced by immunoSEQ multiplex PCR; TCRdb stores in-frame clones only, minus some. The table has some 2.4 million clones, roughly 93% seen once. Those who donated, Caucasian adults without exception, all lived in Nashville, Tennessee. The chain joins TRBV5-1 to TRBJ1-2, with 12 bases fitting TRBD1. This TCR derives from a man between 18 and 35 years old in good health. Some clones in this sample may be carry-over from other donors' samples. Sequencing was carried out using naive CD4+ T cells from PBMCs. The subset was: CD45RA+ positively selected. CDR3 DNA: TGCGCCAGCAGCTCGGGACAGGGGGCCTACACCTTC. It is translated as CASSSGQGAYTF.